These T cell receptor beta chains were read from a single sample in a study of shared clonotypes between healthy human individuals. Method: immunoSEQ multiplex PCR; TCRdb's copy keeps in-frame clones and lacks some. Among roughly 200,000 clones listed, around 63% were seen once. The sample consisted of memory CD4+ T cells sorted from blood. Receptor source: a man in his thirties or forties in good health. Both conserved end residues are trimmed from each CDR3.

j_call,v_call,cdr3_aa
TRBJ2-1,TRBV11-2,ASSPGTSESDEQF
TRBJ2-5,TRBV30,AWSISPETQY
TRBJ1-5,TRBV10-1,ASITDRVDNQPQH
TRBJ2-7,TRBV6-1,AGGPWGLPEQY
TRBJ2-7,TRBV11-3,ASSLTGAGGEQY
TRBJ1-2,TRBV28,ASIPLGVQGRGYT
TRBJ2-2,TRBV9,ASTTQGAVGNTGELF
TRBJ2-1,TRBV6-6,ASSPPLGGPYNEQF
TRBJ2-1,TRBV6-1,ATQQGLAQF
TRBJ2-7,TRBV25-1,ASSERTLLGEVQY
TRBJ2-1,TRBV6-5,ASSYRTSGRGHEQF
TRBJ2-3,TRBV6-1,ASTPGVSDTQY
TRBJ1-2,TRBV28,ASSLMTGIGYT
TRBJ2-2,TRBV2,ASSRQGDGTGELF
TRBJ2-1,TRBV6-1,ASSEAIYPGVEQF
TRBJ2-3,TRBV5-6,ASSPRWSADTQY
TRBJ2-5,TRBV29-1,SAINGLAGEETQY
TRBJ2-7,TRBV4-3,ASSQVGRLRYEQY
TRBJ2-2,TRBV2,ASSYMDTGELF
TRBJ2-5,TRBV29-1,SVVSLGAYETQY
TRBJ2-2,TRBV7-2,ASSLVVGTGELF
TRBJ2-2,TRBV27,ASRSWQGPNTGELF
TRBJ2-3,TRBV5-1,ASSPGTSGSTDTQY
TRBJ2-5,TRBV7-6,ASSSDPGETQY